Listed below are T cell receptor beta chains from one sample, sequenced in a study of response to subunit inactivated influenza vaccine. One entry per CDR3 protein results from TCRdb running MiXCR on the RT-PCR reads. In the table there are 500,000 or so distinct CDR3 sequences, approximately 15% of which are singletons. The specimen was CD4+ T cells sorted from PBMCs, collected less than 30 months after vaccination. The receptors were gathered from a man aged 50 to 69 who received an inactivated influenza vaccine. The CDR3 runs from the conserved cysteine through the conserved F or W. A D gene is named only where the DNA matches it firmly. A row's size may be missing; if present it is once, few, many or a size class.

clone size: -; CDR3 length: 15; J gene: TRBJ2-7; D gene: TRBD2; V gene: TRBV5-4; CDR3 DNA: TGTGCCAGCAGCACAAGACTAGCGGGAGAAGGCGAGCAGTACTTC; CDR3 protein: CASSTRLAGEGEQYF
clone size: -; CDR3 length: 15; J gene: TRBJ2-2; D gene: TRBD1; V gene: TRBV12-3/TRBV12-4; CDR3 DNA: TGTGCCAGCAGTTTGTGGACAGGGGGGTCCGGGGAGCTGTTTTTT; CDR3 protein: CASSLWTGGSGELFF
clone size: -; CDR3 length: 14; J gene: TRBJ2-7; D gene: -; V gene: TRBV9; CDR3 DNA: TGTGCCAGCAGCGTAGCTGCAGGGTCCCACGAGCAGTACTTC; CDR3 protein: CASSVAAGSHEQYF
clone size: many; CDR3 length: 12; J gene: TRBJ2-1; D gene: -; V gene: TRBV29-1; CDR3 DNA: TGCAGCGGGGCAGATCCCGGGGGTGAGCAGTTCTTC; CDR3 protein: CSGADPGGEQFF
clone size: -; CDR3 length: 15; J gene: TRBJ2-3; D gene: TRBD2; V gene: TRBV12-3/TRBV12-4; CDR3 DNA: TGTGCCAGCAGTATACTAGCGGGAGGTGGAGATACGCAGTATTTT; CDR3 protein: CASSILAGGGDTQYF
clone size: few; CDR3 length: 14; J gene: TRBJ2-2; D gene: TRBD2; V gene: TRBV3-1; CDR3 DNA: TGTGCCAGCGATACTAGCGGGAGTGGCGGGGAGCTGTTTTTT; CDR3 protein: CASDTSGSGGELFF
clone size: few; CDR3 length: 15; J gene: TRBJ2-3; D gene: TRBD1; V gene: TRBV5-1; CDR3 DNA: TGCGCCAGCAGCCCGGGACAGTTAGACACAGATACGCAGTATTTT; CDR3 protein: CASSPGQLDTDTQYF
clone size: few; CDR3 length: 13; J gene: TRBJ2-1; D gene: TRBD2; V gene: TRBV20-1; CDR3 DNA: TGCAGTACCCGGACTAGCGTTTACAATGAGCAGTTCTTC; CDR3 protein: CSTRTSVYNEQFF
clone size: many; CDR3 length: 16; J gene: TRBJ2-1; D gene: -; V gene: TRBV5-1; CDR3 DNA: TGCGCCAGCAGCTTGGAGGGGCCTACTAGCAGGGGTGAGCAGTTCTTC; CDR3 protein: CASSLEGPTSRGEQFF
clone size: few; CDR3 length: 18; J gene: TRBJ2-1; D gene: TRBD2; V gene: TRBV4-1; CDR3 DNA: TGCGCCAGCAGCCAAGATCGGGTTGGATTAGCGGGGGGTATTGAGCAGTTCTTC; CDR3 protein: CASSQDRVGLAGGIEQFF
clone size: -; CDR3 length: 15; J gene: TRBJ1-4; D gene: TRBD1; V gene: TRBV10-3; CDR3 DNA: TGTGCCATCAGTGATCCCGGGACAGGGACTGAAAAACTGTTTTTT; CDR3 protein: CAISDPGTGTEKLFF
clone size: -; CDR3 length: 20; J gene: TRBJ2-1; D gene: TRBD2; V gene: TRBV20-1; CDR3 DNA: TGCAGTGCTAGATTTTTTGGGACTAGCGGCCCAAAGAGCTCCTACAATGAGCAGTTCTTC; CDR3 protein: CSARFFGTSGPKSSYNEQFF
clone size: -; CDR3 length: 16; J gene: TRBJ2-7; D gene: TRBD1; V gene: TRBV20-1; CDR3 DNA: TGCAGTGTCGACGGCGGAGCGACAGGGGAGATATACGAGCAGTACTTC; CDR3 protein: CSVDGGATGEIYEQYF